This entry describes one TCR beta chain. The specificity of this receptor is unknown. Being one base from a much bigger clone, this may be a read error. To prepare the library, PCR was applied. The sequencing machine was a NextSeq 500. Bulk TCR libraries were made following a previously described method, with the TCR primers given in Table S5. Total RNA was purified with the Qiagen AllPrep DNA/RNA kit. Before any analysis, reads coming from multiple sequencing runs of the same library were combined into one pool. The original methods were these. Reads were retained only if their TCR constant sequence matched exactly, and those retained reads were trimmed to 150 nt and grouped according to their 12-nt molecular barcodes. Reads within each barcode group were sub-clustered using a 15% Levenshtein threshold, and quality-weighted consensus sequences were constructed for each RNA molecule. Non-functional sequences were excluded, and lower-count sequences lying one edit away from another sequence were also excluded. Based on fitting two negative binomial distributions, any barcode sub-cluster with under 20% of the maximum read count was discarded. The public reads were quality trimmed at Q25 with fastp and then assembled into clones with MiXCR by TCRdb, keeping productive beta chains. Identical CDR3 proteins give one entry, which carries the most common genes and DNA. Clone size and V and J calls follow TCRdb, not the original study. The sample records roughly 630,000 distinct CDR3 sequences, around 25% of which are singletons. The ten largest account for 0.78% of the sample.

The entry originates in a study of molecular identifiers for immune sequencing clone quantification (dated by TCRdb to the late 2010s). Broadly, across the study: In a replicate experiment, RNA from roughly 18,000 or 92,000 naive CD8 T cells was split into five aliquots, four of which were sequenced. This methods study benchmarked molecular-identifier clustering-based TCR repertoire sequencing (MIDCIRS) and TCR RNA copy counting, using CD8 T cells to do so. Study-level results and caveats: The sizes of highly expanded clones could end up underestimated when identical TCR molecules share a barcode. When barcode sub-clustering was left out, chimeric consensus sequences inflated TCR diversity, with chimeras reaching as high as 47%. The naive libraries included spiked-in Jurkat TCR RNA (about 11 copies' worth), and this RNA is not part of the donor repertoire. Modeling gave around 2.7 recovered TCR RNA copies per cell versus around 9.9 by digital PCR, implying 25% to 30% capture efficiency. In CMV-specific effector cells, over 99% of molecules were held by clones above 20 RNA copies, whereas under 1% of molecules were held by such clones in naive cells. Even against a background of about a million naive CD8 T cells, spiked-in Jurkat TCR RNA amounting to a single cell's worth was reported to be detectable.

Libraries of naive CD8 T cells were built from anywhere between about 19,000 and 1,000,000 sorted cells, with 10%, 30% or 50% of the purified RNA used. On a BD FACSAria II, naive CD8 T cells were FACS-sorted as CD8+CD4-CCR7+CD45RA+ and collected into RLT Plus buffer. Nine to eleven TCR copies' worth of Jurkat RNA were spiked into about 19,000-1,000,000 naive CD8 T cell samples to test detection sensitivity. Enrichment of CD8 T cells was done with RosetteSep CD8+ T Cell Enrichment Cocktail plus Ficoll-Paque, and ACK red cell lysis came afterward. CDR1 and CDR2 are read off the germline V gene as LGHNA and YSLEER. Inclusive of the bounding cysteine and phenylalanine, the CDR3 is 14 residues long. Left in the record is the CDR3 DNA by itself, 42 bases read in frame from the first base.

The sample was naive CD8+ T cells from blood, with Jurkat cell RNA spiked in. According to the study, the label for this sample's cell subset or site signals: FACS-sorted CD8+CD4-CCR7+CD45RA+ naive T cells. Here the chain combines TRBV4-3 and TRBJ1-3; the D gene lacks a confident call. The clonotype originates from a human donor in good health. Some libraries in this study had Jurkat cell RNA spiked in. The sequenced DNA is TGCGCCAGCAGCCAGGGTTTCTCTGGAAACCCCATATATTTT. Translated, this gives CASSQGFSGNPIYF.